The clone carrying this T cell receptor beta chain occurred a few times. These data belong to a study of CD8 T cells in ankylosing spondylitis. Using its own MiXCR run on the 5' RACE reads, TCRdb lists one record per CDR3 protein. The sample lists about 310,000 distinct CDR3 sequences, 20% to 25% seen once, with roughly 3.6% in the top ten. Germline values: CDR1 SGHRS, CDR2 YFSETQ. The CDR3 sequence is 14 residues long. The ends were cut back, 5 bases at V and 2 bases at J, with 12 bases in the middle. The receptor's source is a female donor with ankylosing spondylitis or in good health (not recorded which). The material sequenced was blood, either unsorted or a sorted T cell fraction (not recorded which). The genes are TRBV5-1 and TRBJ2-3; no firm D call. The CDR3 here is CASSKAPHTDTQYF. The CDR3 DNA reads TGCGCCAGCAGTAAGGCCCCACACACAGATACGCAGTATTTT.